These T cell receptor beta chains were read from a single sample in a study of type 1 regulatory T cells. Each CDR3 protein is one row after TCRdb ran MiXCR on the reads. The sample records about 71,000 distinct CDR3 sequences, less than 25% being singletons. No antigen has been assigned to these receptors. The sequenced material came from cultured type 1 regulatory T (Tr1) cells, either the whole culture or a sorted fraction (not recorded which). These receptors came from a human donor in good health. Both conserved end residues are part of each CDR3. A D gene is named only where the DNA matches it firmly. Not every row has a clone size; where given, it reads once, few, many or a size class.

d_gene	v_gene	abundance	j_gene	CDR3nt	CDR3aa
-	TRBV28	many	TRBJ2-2	TGTGCCAGCTCCAAAATTAAAGCGGGCCCCAGCTCCGGGGAGCTGTTTTTT	CASSKIKAGPSSGELFF
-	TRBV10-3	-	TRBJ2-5	TGTGCCATCGGGACCGGGGAGACCCAGTACTTC	CAIGTGETQYF
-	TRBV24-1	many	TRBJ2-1	TGTGCCACCGGCCCCAGGGGCTCCTACAATGAGCAGTTCTTC	CATGPRGSYNEQFF
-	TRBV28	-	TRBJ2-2	TGTGCCAGCAGTTTGCCCCCCGGGGAGCTGTTTTTT	CASSLPPGELFF
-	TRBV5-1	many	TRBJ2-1	TGCGCCAGCAGCCCCTCGGGGGGCACCTACAATGAGCAGTTCTTC	CASSPSGGTYNEQFF
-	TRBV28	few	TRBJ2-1	TGTGCCAGCAGTTCCCCCGTTTGGGGGAGCTATGAGCAGTTCTTC	CASSSPVWGSYEQFF
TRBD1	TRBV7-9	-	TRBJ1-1	TGTGCCAGCAGCATACAGGGGATCACTGAAGCTTTCTTT	CASSIQGITEAFF
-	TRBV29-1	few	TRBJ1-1	TGCAGCGTTCGGGATAGGACGCTCTTGAACACTGAAGCTTTCTTT	CSVRDRTLLNTEAFF
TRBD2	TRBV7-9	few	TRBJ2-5	TGTGCCAGCAGCGCCGGACTAGCGGGACAAGAGACCCAGTACTTC	CASSAGLAGQETQYF
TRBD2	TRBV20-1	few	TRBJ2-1	TGCAGTGCTAATAGCGGGAGTGGCGGCTACAATGAGCAGTTCTTC	CSANSGSGGYNEQFF
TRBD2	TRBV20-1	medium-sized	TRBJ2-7	TGCAGTGCCCCGGGGGGACTAGCTAAGTCCTTCAACGCCTACGAGCAGTACTTC	CSAPGGLAKSFNAYEQYF
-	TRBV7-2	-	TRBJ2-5	TGTGCCAGCAGCCCCTTCCCCCAAGGAGAGACCCAGTACTTC	CASSPFPQGETQYF
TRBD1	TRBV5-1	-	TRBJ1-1	TGCGCCAGCAGAATAGGGGACAGGGACGTCACTGAAGCTTTCTTT	CASRIGDRDVTEAFF
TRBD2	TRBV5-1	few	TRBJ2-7	TGCGCCAGCAGCTTAGGGGTAGCGGGCACCGAGCAGTACTTC	CASSLGVAGTEQYF
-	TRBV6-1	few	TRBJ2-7	TGTGCCAGCAGTCCGCGACAGACCTACGAGCAGTACTTC	CASSPRQTYEQYF
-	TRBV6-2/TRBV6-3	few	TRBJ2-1	TGTGCCAGCAGCCGCGGCAGGGAGAATGAGCAGTTCTTC	CASSRGRENEQFF
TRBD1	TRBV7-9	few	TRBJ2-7	TGTGCCAGCAGCTTATTGGGGACAGGGAACGAGCAGTACTTC	CASSLLGTGNEQYF